The 8 T cell receptor beta chains presented below share a single source sample, sequenced in a study of T cell repertoires in cytomegalovirus infection. TCRdb re-derived calls from the reads in MiXCR, one entry per CDR3 protein. This table holds fewer than 200,000 distinct CDR3 sequences, roughly 19% found once. Sample: PBMCs. Every receptor here comes from a human donor in good health (CMV status not recorded). Some clones in this sample may be carry-over from other donors' samples.

This rearrangement joins TRBV28 to TRBJ2-7; a possible D gene is TRBD2 (6 bases). The V and J ends lost 1 base and 8 bases respectively, with 15 bases between them. This CDR3 contains 14 residues. Germline lookup yields CDR1 MDHEN and CDR2 SYDVKM. The CDR3 DNA reads TGTGCCAGCAGTTTATCCGGTGCGGCGGGACAGCAGTACTTC. It specifies CASSLSGAAGQQYF.

This clonotype was seen just once. The gene calls are TRBV18 and TRBJ1-5; D is uncertain. Germline lookup yields CDR1 KGHSH and CDR2 LQKENI. The V and J ends lost 4 bases and 0 bases respectively, with 7 bases between them. This CDR3 contains 14 residues. The CDR3 region is CASSQEDSNQPQHF. CDR3 DNA: TGTGCCAGCTCACAAGAAGATAGCAATCAGCCCCAGCATTTT.

The genes are TRBV28 and TRBJ1-2; 10 bases map to TRBD1. The CDR3 runs to 15 residues. Germline lookup yields CDR1 MDHEN and CDR2 SYDVKM. V lost 2 bases to trimming and J lost 8 bases; unmatched junction nucleotides: 8. Here the CDR3 DNA reads TGTGCCAGCAGTTTAATTCCGGGACAGGGGCGAGGCTACACCTTC. Residues: CASSLIPGQGRGYTF.

The chain joins TRBV20-1 to TRBJ2-2; 8 bases align to TRBD2. The V gene's germline CDR1 is DFQATT and CDR2 SNEGSKA (reference sequence). The ends lost 4 bases at V and 1 base at J; junction bases unmatched: 2. The CDR3 has 14 amino acids. CDR3 amino acids: CSATSGLNTGELFF. In DNA, the CDR3 is TGCAGTGCTACTAGCGGGTTGAACACCGGGGAGCTGTTTTTT.

This clonotype was seen ten or more times. V gene TRBV5-6 combines with J gene TRBJ1-2, with 10 positions matching TRBD1. This CDR3 comprises 13 residues. V shed 4 bases and J 6 bases; nucleotides not matched to a gene: 3. Germline V gene sequence: CDR1 SGHDT, CDR2 YYEEEE. The CDR3 sequence: CASSPDRGHGYTF. The CDR3 DNA reads TGTGCCAGCAGCCCCGACAGGGGGCATGGCTACACCTTC.

At least ten counts were recorded for this clonotype. The V and J genes are TRBV11-3 and TRBJ1-2; 8 nucleotides line up with TRBD1. The trim removed 10 bases at V and 2 bases at J, leaving 24 bases unmatched. Looked up from germline, CDR1 is SGHNT and CDR2 is YENEEA. CDR3 length: 19 residues. This chain's CDR3 is CANRSSADRDNFGNYGYTF. In DNA form, the CDR3 reads TGTGCCAACCGGTCCAGCGCGGACAGGGATAATTTTGGAAACTATGGCTACACCTTC.

This clonotype showed up just once. The chain employs TRBV19 and TRBJ2-1; a possible D gene is TRBD1 (6 bases). Germline values: CDR1 LNHDA, CDR2 SQIVND (reference sequence). The CDR3 contains 14 residues. Trimming removed 4 bases from V and 10 bases from J, with 17 bases in between. DNA for the CDR3: TGTGCCAGTAGTAAAAGACAGGATCGGGACGAGCAGTTCTTC. It is translated as CASSKRQDRDEQFF.

Worth noting for this clonotype: A much larger clone differs by one base, so this may be a read error. CDR3 sequence reads: CASRTDRGYVQYF. CDR3 DNA sequence: TGTGCCAGCAGAACGGACAGGGGCTACGTGCAGTACTTC. The rearrangement uses TRBV12-3 or TRBV12-4 and TRBJ2-7, with TRBD1 matching 9 bases. The CDR3 covers 13 residues.